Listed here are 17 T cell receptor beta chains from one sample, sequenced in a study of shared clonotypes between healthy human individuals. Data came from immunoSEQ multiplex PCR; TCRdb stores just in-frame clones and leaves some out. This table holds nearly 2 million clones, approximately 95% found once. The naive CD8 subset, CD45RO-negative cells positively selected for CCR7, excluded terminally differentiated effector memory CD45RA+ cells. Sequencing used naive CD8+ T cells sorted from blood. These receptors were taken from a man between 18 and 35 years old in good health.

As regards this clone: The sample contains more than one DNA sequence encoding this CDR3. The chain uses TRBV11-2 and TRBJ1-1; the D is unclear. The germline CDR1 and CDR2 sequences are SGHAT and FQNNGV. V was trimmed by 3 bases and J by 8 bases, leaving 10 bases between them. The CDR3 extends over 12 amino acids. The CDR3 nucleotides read TGTGCCAGCAGCTTGGGCAGGACGGAAGCTTTCTTT. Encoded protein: CASSLGRTEAFF.

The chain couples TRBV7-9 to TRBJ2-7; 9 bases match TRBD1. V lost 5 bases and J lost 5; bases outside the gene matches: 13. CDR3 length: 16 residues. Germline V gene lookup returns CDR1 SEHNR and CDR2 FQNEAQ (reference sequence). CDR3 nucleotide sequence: TGTGCCAGCAGCGGCTGGTACCGGGACAGGGACCACGAGCAGTACTTC. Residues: CASSGWYRDRDHEQYF.

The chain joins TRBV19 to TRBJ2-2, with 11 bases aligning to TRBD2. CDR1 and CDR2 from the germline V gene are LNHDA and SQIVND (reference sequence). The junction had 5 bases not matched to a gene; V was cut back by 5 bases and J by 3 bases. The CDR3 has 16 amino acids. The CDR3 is CASSAASGRYTGELFF. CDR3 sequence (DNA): TGTGCCAGTAGTGCGGCTAGCGGGAGGTACACCGGGGAGCTGTTTTTT. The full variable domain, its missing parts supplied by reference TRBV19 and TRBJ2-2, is DGGITQSPKYLFRKEGQNVTLSCEQNLNHDAMYWYRQDPGQGLRLIYYSQIVNDFQKGDIAEGYSVSREKKESFPLTVTSAQKNPTAFYLCASSAASGRYTGELFFGEGSRLTVL.

CDR3 protein: CASRSEAAPDEQYF. CDR3 coding DNA: TGTGCCAGCAGATCCGAGGCGGCCCCTGACGAGCAGTACTTC. The rearrangement joins TRBV7-9 to TRBJ2-7; unclear D gene. Germline assignment: CDR1 SEHNR and CDR2 FQNEAQ (reference sequence). The CDR3 is 14 amino acids. V lost 6 bases and J 5 bases, leaving 17 bases between the germline ends. The full variable domain, in which reference TRBV7-9 and TRBJ2-7 provide the parts outside the CDR3, is DTGVSQNPRHKITKRGQNVTFRCDPISEHNRLYWYRQTLGQGPEFLTYFQNEAQLEKSRLLSDRFSAERPKGSFSTLEIQRTEQGDSAMYLCASRSEAAPDEQYFGPGTRLTVT.

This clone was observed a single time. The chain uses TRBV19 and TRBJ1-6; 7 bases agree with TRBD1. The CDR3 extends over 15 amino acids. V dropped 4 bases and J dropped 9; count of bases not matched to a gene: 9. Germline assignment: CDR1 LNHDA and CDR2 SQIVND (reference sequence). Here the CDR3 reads CASSTRDSIISPLHF. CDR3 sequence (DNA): TGTGCCAGTAGTACCCGGGACAGTATTATTTCACCCCTCCACTTT.

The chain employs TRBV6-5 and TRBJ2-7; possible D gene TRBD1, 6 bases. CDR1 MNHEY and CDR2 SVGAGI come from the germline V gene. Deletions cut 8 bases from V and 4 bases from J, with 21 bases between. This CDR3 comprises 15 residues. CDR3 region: CASSPGAYDLYEQYF. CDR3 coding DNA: TGTGCCAGCTCCCCAGGGGCCTATGACCTTTACGAGCAGTACTTC.

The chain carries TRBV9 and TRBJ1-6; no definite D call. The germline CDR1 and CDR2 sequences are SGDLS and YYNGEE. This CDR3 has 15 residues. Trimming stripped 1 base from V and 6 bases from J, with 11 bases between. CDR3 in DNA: TGTGCCAGCAGCGTATATTGGGATGGTAATTCACCCCTCCACTTT. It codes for CASSVYWDGNSPLHF.

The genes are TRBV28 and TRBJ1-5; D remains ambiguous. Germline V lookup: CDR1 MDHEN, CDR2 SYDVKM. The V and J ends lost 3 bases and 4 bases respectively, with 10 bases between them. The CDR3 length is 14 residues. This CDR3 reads CASSLTAGNQPQHF. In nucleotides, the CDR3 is TGTGCCAGCAGTTTGACGGCGGGGAATCAGCCCCAGCATTTT.

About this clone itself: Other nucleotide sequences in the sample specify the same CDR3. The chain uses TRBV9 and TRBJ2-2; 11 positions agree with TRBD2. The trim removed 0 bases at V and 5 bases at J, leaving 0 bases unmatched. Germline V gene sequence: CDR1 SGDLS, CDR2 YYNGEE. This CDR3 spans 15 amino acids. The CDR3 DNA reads TGTGCCAGCAGCGTAGGGACTAGCGGGACCGGGGAGCTGTTTTTT. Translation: CASSVGTSGTGELFF. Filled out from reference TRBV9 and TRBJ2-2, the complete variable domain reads DSGVTQTPKHLITATGQRVTLRCSPRSGDLSVYWYQQSLDQGLQFLIQYYNGEERAKGNILERFSAQQFPDLHSELNLSSLELGDSALYFCASSVGTSGTGELFFGEGSRLTVL.

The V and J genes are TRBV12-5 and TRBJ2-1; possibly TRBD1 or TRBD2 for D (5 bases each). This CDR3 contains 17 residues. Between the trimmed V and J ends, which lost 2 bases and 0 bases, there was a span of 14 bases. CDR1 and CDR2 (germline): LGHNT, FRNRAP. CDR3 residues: CASGLRGALTSYNEQFF. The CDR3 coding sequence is TGTGCTAGTGGTTTGAGAGGGGCGCTCACCTCCTACAATGAGCAGTTCTTC.

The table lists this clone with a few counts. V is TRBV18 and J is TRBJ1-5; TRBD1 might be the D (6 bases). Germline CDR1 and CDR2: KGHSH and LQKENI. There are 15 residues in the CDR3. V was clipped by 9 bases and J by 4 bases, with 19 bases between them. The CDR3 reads CARNTPDSLNQPQHF. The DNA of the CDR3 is TGTGCCAGAAACACCCCGGACAGCCTAAATCAGCCCCAGCATTTT. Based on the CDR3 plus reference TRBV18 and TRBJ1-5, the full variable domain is NAGVMQNPRHLVRRRGQEARLRCSPMKGHSHVYWYRQLPEEGLKFMVYLQKENIIDESGMPKERFSAEFPKEGPSILRIQQVVRGDSAAYFCARNTPDSLNQPQHFGDGTRLSIL.

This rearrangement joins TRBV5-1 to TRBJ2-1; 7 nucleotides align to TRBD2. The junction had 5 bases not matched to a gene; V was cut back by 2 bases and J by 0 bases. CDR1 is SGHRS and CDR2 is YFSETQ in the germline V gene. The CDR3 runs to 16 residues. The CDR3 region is CASSFSSGPSYNEQFF. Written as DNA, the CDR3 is TGCGCCAGCAGCTTCTCTAGCGGACCCTCCTACAATGAGCAGTTCTTC.

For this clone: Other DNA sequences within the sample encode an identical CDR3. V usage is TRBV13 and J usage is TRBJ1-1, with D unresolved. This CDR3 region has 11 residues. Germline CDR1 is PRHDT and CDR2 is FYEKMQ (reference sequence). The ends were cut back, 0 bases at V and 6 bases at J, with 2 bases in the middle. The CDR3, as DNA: TGTGCCAGCAGCTTAGGCCCTGAAGCTTTCTTT. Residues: CASSLGPEAFF.

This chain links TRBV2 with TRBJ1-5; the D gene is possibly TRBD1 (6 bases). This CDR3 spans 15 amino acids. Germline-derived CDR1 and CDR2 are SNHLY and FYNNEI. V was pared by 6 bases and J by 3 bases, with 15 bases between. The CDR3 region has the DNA TGTGCCAGCAGGACAGGCCGCGGGTCCAATCAGCCCCAGCATTTT. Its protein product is CASRTGRGSNQPQHF.

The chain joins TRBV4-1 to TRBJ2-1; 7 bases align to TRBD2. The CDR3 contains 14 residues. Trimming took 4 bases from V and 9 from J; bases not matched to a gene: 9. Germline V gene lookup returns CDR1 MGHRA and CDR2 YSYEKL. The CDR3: CASSPTPGGSEQFF. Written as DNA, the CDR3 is TGCGCCAGCAGCCCCACCCCGGGCGGGAGTGAGCAGTTCTTC.

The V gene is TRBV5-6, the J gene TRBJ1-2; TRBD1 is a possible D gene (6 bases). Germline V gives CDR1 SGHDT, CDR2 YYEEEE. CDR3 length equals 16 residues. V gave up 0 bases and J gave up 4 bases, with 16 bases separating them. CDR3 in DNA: TGTGCCAGCAGCTTGGACAGGGCGCCAATGTTCTATGGCTACACCTTC. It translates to CASSLDRAPMFYGYTF.

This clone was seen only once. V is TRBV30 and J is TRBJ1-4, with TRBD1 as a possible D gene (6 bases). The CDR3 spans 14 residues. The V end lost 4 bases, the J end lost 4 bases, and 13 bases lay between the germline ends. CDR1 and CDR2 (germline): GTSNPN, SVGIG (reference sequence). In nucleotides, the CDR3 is TGTGCCTGGAATCGCGGGGGGCTTAATGAAAAACTGTTTTTT. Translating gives CAWNRGGLNEKLFF.